The sequence of this T cell receptor (beta chain) was determined in a study of blood T cell repertoires in COVID-19. In the study overall: The United States, Italy and Spain provided the acute and convalescent COVID-19 samples. The analysed material was cDNA or gDNA that came from T cells, B-cell-depleted T cells, or PBMCs.

Original handling: The assay estimated nucleated cells by amplifying reference gene primers. Here immunoSEQ multiplex PCR was the method, and the copy in TCRdb shows in-frame clones only, minus some. D and trimming were read from the DNA, whereas the V and J calls and clone size are those reported in that table. The table lists about 160,000 clones, approximately 80% of them singletons. Germline V CDR1 and CDR2: LNHDA, SQIVND (reference sequence). This CDR3 comprises 17 residues. The J segment lost 3 bases and the V segment lost 3 bases, leaving 9 bases of the junction unmatched. This sequence originates from a woman of 80 years or more with acute or convalescent COVID-19. This sequence joins TRBV19 and TRBJ2-4, with 9 bases lining up with TRBD2. Sequencing was performed on peripheral blood. CDR3 protein: CASSMGLALPVKNIQYF. The CDR3 region has the DNA TGTGCCAGTAGTATGGGACTAGCCCTCCCCGTCAAAAACATTCAGTACTTC.